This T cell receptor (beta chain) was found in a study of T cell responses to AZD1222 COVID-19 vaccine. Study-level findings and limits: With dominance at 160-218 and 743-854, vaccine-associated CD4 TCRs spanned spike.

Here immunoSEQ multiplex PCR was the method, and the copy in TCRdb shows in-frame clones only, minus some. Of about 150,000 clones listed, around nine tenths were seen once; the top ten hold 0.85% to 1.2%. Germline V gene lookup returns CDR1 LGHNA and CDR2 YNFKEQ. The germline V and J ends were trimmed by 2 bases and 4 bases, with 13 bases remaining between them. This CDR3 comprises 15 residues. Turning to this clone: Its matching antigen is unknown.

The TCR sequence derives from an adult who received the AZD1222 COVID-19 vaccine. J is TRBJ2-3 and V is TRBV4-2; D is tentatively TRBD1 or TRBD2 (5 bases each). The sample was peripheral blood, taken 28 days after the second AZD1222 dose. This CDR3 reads CASSQSTWDADTQYF. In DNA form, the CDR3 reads TGTGCCAGCAGCCAATCAACTTGGGACGCAGATACGCAGTATTTT.